This T cell receptor (beta chain) derives from a study of blood T cell repertoires in COVID-19. Clones were sequenced by immunoSEQ multiplex PCR, and TCRdb holds only the in-frame ones, with some missing. Of 200,000 to 300,000 clones in the sample, about four fifths were seen once. Sequencing used peripheral blood. This clonotype was sampled from an elderly woman with COVID-19, enrolled during active disease.

The CDR3 loop is CASRQAGAGNTIYF. For the CDR3, the DNA is TGTGCCAGCAGACAAGCAGGGGCTGGAAACACCATATATTTT. The rearrangement links TRBV6-5 to TRBJ1-3; D may be TRBD1 (6 bases). V shed 6 bases and J shed 2 bases, with 11 bases lying between them. Germline V lookup: CDR1 MNHEY, CDR2 SVGAGI. CDR3 length equals 14 residues.